This TCR beta chain was recorded in a study of shared clonotypes between healthy human individuals. Study-wide findings and caveats: It was observed that approximately 5% of naive CD4 clonotypes were shared across a handful of donors.

The CDR3 covers 14 residues. Germline V gene data show CDR1 as SGHRS and CDR2 as YFSETQ. The ends lost 6 bases at V and 4 bases at J; junction bases unmatched: 4. This clone showed up just once. The target antigen is unknown. The assay was immunoSEQ multiplex PCR, and TCRdb's table has in-frame clones only and misses some. The profile shows some 1 million clones, about 75% of them singletons. This receptor was taken from a man aged 18 to 35 in good health. The rearrangement uses TRBV5-1 and TRBJ2-3, with 11 bases lining up with TRBD2. The specimen was memory CD4+ T cells sorted from blood. The subset denotes: CD45RA-negative fraction. The CDR3 here is CASTGLAGADTQYF. CDR3 in DNA: TGCGCCAGCACCGGACTAGCGGGCGCAGATACGCAGTATTTT.